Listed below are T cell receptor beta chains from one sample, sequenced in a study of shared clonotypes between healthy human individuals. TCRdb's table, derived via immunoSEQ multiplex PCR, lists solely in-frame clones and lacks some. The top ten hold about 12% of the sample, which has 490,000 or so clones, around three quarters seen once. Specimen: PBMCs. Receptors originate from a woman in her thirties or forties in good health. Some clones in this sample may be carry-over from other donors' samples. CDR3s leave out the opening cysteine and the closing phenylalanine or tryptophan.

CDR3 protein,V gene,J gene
ASSENSNQPQH,TRBV18,TRBJ1-5
ASSVAQGTGELF,TRBV19,TRBJ2-2
ASSPTQGLAGEQY,TRBV18,TRBJ2-7
ASSLQTGGGRSEQF,TRBV5-1,TRBJ2-1
ASSLIQGSGDYNEQF,TRBV28,TRBJ2-1
AGGGDVNEKLF,TRBV6-1,TRBJ1-4
ASSGSSTDTQY,TRBV6-4,TRBJ2-3
ASEQGRVGRKLF,TRBV28,TRBJ1-4
AFGAGLALSEQY,TRBV30,.
ASSFLRYSPYEQY,TRBV7-8,.
ATQRGMGNTQY,TRBV28,TRBJ2-3
ASSGRNRYNEQF,TRBV19,TRBJ2-1
ASSLAGQGATDTQY,TRBV5-4,TRBJ2-3
ASSLGRGTGNEQF,TRBV13,TRBJ2-1
ASSPRPGGDQPQH,TRBV9,TRBJ1-5
ASSFQATETQY,TRBV7-3,TRBJ2-5
ASNDRGKNEAF,TRBV7-3,TRBJ1-1
ASASRIGFEQY,TRBV2,TRBJ2-7
AWSRLAGGSSYEQY,TRBV30,TRBJ2-7
ASSPGGSHNEQF,TRBV19,TRBJ2-1
ASSLDQYNEQF,TRBV5-4,TRBJ2-1
ASSFFHRNLNFNQPQH,TRBV28,TRBJ1-5
ASSLVGITDTQY,TRBV5-4,TRBJ2-3
ASSRGRGGTYEQY,TRBV14,TRBJ2-7
ASRGPLLGNEQF,TRBV2,TRBJ2-1
ATSRPEGRNTEAF,TRBV15,TRBJ1-1